Listed below are T cell receptor beta chains from one sample, sequenced in a study of blood T cells in healthy people across ages. TCRdb ran MiXCR on the 5' RACE reads and lists one entry per CDR3 protein. The sample holds 1.4 million or so distinct CDR3 sequences; around 40% are singletons and the top ten take approximately 4%. The sequencing input was blood. The receptor source for this set is a woman aged 18-29 years in good health. Both conserved end residues are part of each CDR3. The D gene is left open where the match is weak. The listing skips clone size in some rows; elsewhere it reads once, few, many or a size class.

>TRBD1|-|TRBV20-1|TRBJ2-5
CSANPTGGAETQYF
TGCAGTGCTAACCCGACAGGGGGCGCAGAGACCCAGTACTTC
>TRBD2|-|TRBV27|TRBJ2-1
CASSLSTKRGNYNEQFF
TGTGCCAGCAGTTTATCGACAAAGCGGGGGAACTACAATGAGCAGTTCTTC
>TRBD1|-|TRBV30|TRBJ2-3
CATRTGGFDTQYF
TGTGCCACCCGGACAGGGGGCTTTGATACGCAGTATTTT
>TRBD1|-|TRBV4-1|TRBJ2-1
CASSQVPGQGYNEQFF
TGCGCCAGCAGCCAAGTACCGGGACAGGGATACAATGAGCAGTTCTTC
>TRBD1|few|TRBV7-9|TRBJ1-2
CASSTNRGSGAGYTF
TGTGCCAGCAGCACTAACAGGGGATCCGGGGCTGGCTACACCTTC
>-|few|TRBV13|TRBJ2-7
CASSMKGNSYNEQYF
TGTGCCAGCAGCATGAAAGGGAACTCCTACAATGAGCAGTACTTC
>TRBD2|few|TRBV20-1|TRBJ2-3
CSASGLTSGSSTDTQYF
TGCAGTGCTAGTGGACTGACTAGCGGATCTAGCACAGATACGCAGTATTTT
>-|-|TRBV20-1|TRBJ2-7
CSASFGGTSYDQYF
TGCAGTGCTAGCTTCGGCGGGACTTCCTACGACCAGTACTTC
>-|-|TRBV6-2/TRBV6-3|TRBJ2-1
CASSYAPGVSYNEQFF
TGTGCCAGCAGTTACGCCCCGGGGGTCTCCTACAATGAGCAGTTCTTC
>-|-|TRBV24-1|TRBJ1-5
CATSDSGGTQPQHF
TGTGCCACCAGTGATTCCGGGGGCACTCAGCCCCAGCATTTT
>-|once|TRBV12-5|TRBJ2-1
CASGLGQNEQFF
TGTGCTAGTGGTTTGGGACAGAATGAGCAGTTCTTC
>-|-|TRBV7-8|TRBJ2-4
CASSLAGGGYGKNIQYF
TGTGCCAGCAGCTTAGCAGGGGGGGGCTATGGCAAAAACATTCAGTACTTC
>-|once|TRBV14|TRBJ2-1
CASSQAAGPQFF
TGTGCCAGCAGCCAAGCCGCCGGACCGCAGTTCTTC
>TRBD2|few|TRBV7-2|TRBJ2-3
CASSLVSGRLKSSTDTQYF
TGTGCCAGCAGCTTAGTTAGCGGGAGATTGAAATCTAGCACAGATACGCAGTATTTT
>-|many|TRBV2|TRBJ2-3
CASGLVGTLHTQYF
TGTGCCAGTGGGTTGGTTGGGACTTTACATACGCAGTATTTT
>-|-|TRBV2|TRBJ2-1
CAAGQNSYNEQFF
TGTGCCGCAGGTCAGAACTCCTACAATGAGCAGTTCTTC
>-|-|TRBV20-1|TRBJ2-3
CSGMATQTDTQYF
TGCAGTGGTATGGCGACTCAGACAGATACGCAGTATTTT
>-|few|TRBV2|TRBJ1-1
CASSGHGARDTEAFF
TGTGCCAGCAGTGGCCACGGGGCTCGCGACACTGAAGCTTTCTTT
>TRBD1|-|TRBV4-3|TRBJ1-2
CASRRQGGSNGYTF
TGCGCCAGCCGCCGACAGGGGGGGTCGAATGGCTACACCTTC
>-|-|TRBV2|TRBJ1-5
CASRGSSRNQPQHF
TGTGCCAGCAGAGGCAGTTCGCGAAATCAGCCCCAGCATTTT
>TRBD1|-|TRBV20-1|TRBJ1-2
CSARATGRSYGYTF
TGCAGTGCTAGAGCGACAGGGAGAAGCTATGGCTACACCTTC
>-|once|TRBV4-2|TRBJ1-2
CASTGSANYGYTF
TGTGCTTCCACCGGCAGCGCTAACTATGGCTACACCTTC
>TRBD1|few|TRBV6-1|TRBJ1-4
CASLRDRELEKLFF
TGTGCCAGCTTGAGGGACAGGGAGCTTGAAAAACTGTTTTTT
>-|few|TRBV27|TRBJ2-7
CASSQGYTYEQYF
TGTGCCAGCAGCCAGGGATACACCTACGAGCAGTACTTC
>-|-|TRBV6-6|TRBJ2-7
CASMLQVEQYF
TGTGCCAGCATGTTACAGGTCGAGCAGTACTTC
>-|-|TRBV7-9|TRBJ1-1
CASSLGFRGTNTEAFF
TGTGCCAGCAGCTTAGGTTTCCGGGGCACGAACACTGAAGCTTTCTTT
>-|few|TRBV9|TRBJ2-2
CASSVAEARRGNTGELFF
TGTGCCAGCAGCGTAGCGGAGGCCAGACGGGGGAACACCGGGGAGCTGTTTTTT
>-|-|TRBV6-6|TRBJ2-6
CATVSGANVLTF
TGTGCCACAGTCTCTGGGGCCAACGTCCTGACTTTC
>-|-|TRBV5-5|TRBJ1-2
CASSRAVGGYTF
TGTGCCAGCAGTCGGGCGGTTGGTGGCTACACCTTC
>TRBD1|few|TRBV5-1|TRBJ2-1
CASSLDGTGGDEQFF
TGCGCCAGCAGCTTGGATGGGACAGGGGGTGATGAGCAGTTCTTC
>-|-|TRBV5-1|TRBJ2-1
CASSLGSGYAQFF
TGCGCCAGCAGCTTGGGGTCAGGCTATGCGCAGTTCTTC
>-|few|TRBV12-3/TRBV12-4|TRBJ2-7
CASSIHYEQYF
TGTGCCAGCAGTATCCACTACGAGCAGTACTTC
>-|-|TRBV9|TRBJ2-7
CASNEEGKRSDEQYF
TGTGCCAGCAATGAAGAGGGAAAAAGAAGTGACGAGCAGTACTTC
>-|-|TRBV3-1|TRBJ2-5
CASSHRTWGETQYF
TGTGCCAGCAGCCATAGGACCTGGGGGGAGACCCAGTACTTC
>-|many|TRBV2|TRBJ2-4
CASSERAARVPKNIQYF
TGTGCCAGCAGTGAAAGGGCGGCCAGGGTACCAAAAAACATTCAGTACTTC
>TRBD2|-|TRBV7-9|TRBJ2-1
CASSFRTSGSYEQFF
TGTGCCAGCAGCTTCCGCACTAGCGGGAGCTATGAGCAGTTCTTC
>-|-|TRBV20-1|TRBJ2-3
CSARRSQGTDTQYF
TGCAGTGCTAGACGCAGCCAAGGCACAGATACGCAGTATTTT
>TRBD1|-|TRBV12-3/TRBV12-4|TRBJ1-2
CASSQTGLSLGYTF
TGTGCCAGCAGTCAGACAGGGCTTTCCCTTGGCTACACCTTC
>-|-|TRBV4-3|TRBJ2-3
CASSQDSVGGPLGTQYF
TGCGCCAGCAGCCAAGATTCGGTGGGGGGTCCCTTGGGTACGCAGTATTTT
>TRBD2|-|TRBV5-4|TRBJ2-7
CASSLGTGGAYNEQYF
TGTGCCAGCAGCCTAGGGACCGGGGGGGCCTACAATGAGCAGTACTTC
>-|many|TRBV4-2|TRBJ1-6
CASSQPTGYNSPLHF
TGTGCCAGCAGCCAACCCACGGGGTATAATTCACCCCTCCACTTT
>TRBD1|-|TRBV2|TRBJ1-2
CASKGTGPYGYTF
TGTGCCAGCAAAGGGACAGGGCCATATGGCTACACCTTC